This record concerns one T cell receptor beta chain sequence. These data belong to a study of blood T cell repertoires in COVID-19. Study as a whole: Samples came from the United States, Italy and Spain, spanning acute and convalescent COVID-19. Sources were T cells, B-cell-depleted T cells, or PBMCs; the material itself was cDNA or gDNA.

Trimming removed 6 bases from V and 2 bases from J; junction bases left unmatched: 9. The length of the CDR3 is 15 residues. Per the germline V gene, CDR1 is MDHEN and CDR2 is SYDVKM. Study processing details: Scientists estimated how many nucleated cells there were by amplifying reference gene primers. Measured with immunoSEQ multiplex PCR; TCRdb has only the in-frame clones, and not every one. V and J calls and clone size are given by that table; D and trimming were obtained from the DNA. The table shows more than 120,000 clones, with roughly 84% occurring only once. This rearrangement joins TRBV28 to TRBJ2-7; TRBD1 agrees at 8 bases. The clonotype was recovered from a human donor in a cohort sampled during active COVID-19. The specimen was peripheral blood. The CDR3 here is CASSKAGTGPYEQYF. The CDR3 nucleotides are TGTGCCAGCAGCAAAGCCGGGACAGGCCCCTACGAGCAGTACTTC.